The 19 T cell receptor beta chains presented below share a single source sample, sequenced in a study of T-cell memory formation after mild COVID-19. Each CDR3 protein gets one entry after TCRdb re-called the 5' RACE reads with MiXCR. The top ten clones hold approximately 2.3% of a sample with more than 120,000 distinct CDR3 sequences, under 25% of them seen once. The specimen was PBMCs or a T cell subset sorted from them (not recorded which). These receptors all come from an adult woman who had mild COVID-19 (a few samples of this study predate the infection). Cell type and time point are not known.

This clonotype has just a few counts. CDR3 DNA: TGTGCCAGCAGCGCTTCGGACCGTAATTCACCCCTCCACTTT. This codes for CASSASDRNSPLHF. The gene calls are TRBV7-8 and TRBJ1-6; D not resolved. CDR1 is SGHVS and CDR2 is FQNEAQ in the germline V gene. V was trimmed by 5 bases and J by 6 bases, leaving 11 bases between them. The CDR3 is 14 amino acids.

This clonotype has only a few counts. The V and J genes are TRBV7-2 and TRBJ2-3, with no clear D. Trimming took off 1 base at V and 2 bases at J, with 10 bases between the two ends. The germline gives CDR1 SGHTA, CDR2 FQGNSA. The CDR3 runs 15 residues. The CDR3 protein is CASSLVASYTDTQYF. The CDR3 nucleotides are TGTGCCAGCAGCTTAGTGGCTTCCTACACAGATACGCAGTATTTT.

The chain recombines TRBV30 with TRBJ1-4; D is undetermined. Trimming left V 4 bases short and J 9 bases short, with 18 bases between. The germline CDR1 and CDR2 sequences are GTSNPN and SVGIG (reference sequence). The CDR3 spans 14 residues. The CDR3 DNA sequence: TGTGCCTGGACCACCGAGGTCTCCTCAAAAAAACTGTTTTTT. This encodes CAWTTEVSSKKLFF.

This sequence joins TRBV3-1 and TRBJ2-7; D gene ambiguous. V lost 1 base and J lost 6, with 7 bases in between. The germline CDR1 and CDR2 sequences are LGHDT and YNNKEL (reference sequence). This CDR3 has 12 amino acids. The CDR3 here is CASSQVVGEQYF. Here the CDR3 DNA reads TGTGCCAGCAGCCAAGTCGTCGGCGAGCAGTACTTC.

The V gene is TRBV6-5, the J gene TRBJ2-3, with D hard to call. V was clipped by 6 bases and J by 0 bases, with 16 bases between them. The CDR3 is 16 residues long. Looked up from germline, CDR1 is MNHEY and CDR2 is SVGAGI. The CDR3 coding sequence is TGTGCCAGCAGGTCCGACTGGAGCGAAAGCACAGATACGCAGTATTTT. Translated: CASRSDWSESTDTQYF.

This clonotype was counted many times. This chain links TRBV7-2 with TRBJ2-1, with D perhaps TRBD1 (6 bases). V was cut by 4 bases and J by 10 bases, with 20 bases left in between. CDR3 length: 15 residues. CDR1 is SGHTA and CDR2 is FQGNSA in the germline V gene. The CDR3 DNA follows: TGTGCCAGCAGCTCACCACAGGGAGCGGCCGCGGAGCAGTTCTTC. It specifies CASSSPQGAAAEQFF.

This rearrangement joins TRBV20-1 to TRBJ1-6; D possibly corresponds to TRBD1 (5 bases). The CDR3 spans 15 residues. Per the germline V gene, CDR1 is DFQATT and CDR2 is SNEGSKA (reference sequence). The V end lost 4 bases, the J end lost 7 bases, and 17 bases lay between the germline ends. The CDR3 sequence is CSAIQGRPTNSPLHF. As DNA, the CDR3 is TGCAGTGCTATCCAGGGACGCCCGACGAATTCACCCCTCCACTTT.

This clonotype was counted only a few times. The chain combines TRBV7-2 with TRBJ2-1; perhaps TRBD1 as D (7 bases). Germline CDR1 reads SGHTA; CDR2 reads FQGNSA. Trimming took off 7 bases at V and 4 bases at J, with 17 bases between the two ends. The CDR3 loop spans 15 amino acids. The chain's CDR3 is CASTLEGAIYNEQFF. The CDR3 DNA sequence: TGTGCCAGCACCCTGGAGGGGGCTATATACAATGAGCAGTTCTTC.

This clonotype was detected only a few times. V usage is TRBV6-5 and J usage is TRBJ2-7, with 9 bases matching TRBD2. Unmatched junction bases numbered 7, after V lost 5 bases and J lost 5 bases. This CDR3 contains 14 residues. The germline V gene encodes CDR1 MNHEY and CDR2 SVGAGI. The CDR3 DNA reads as TGTGCCAGCAGTGTGGGACTAGCAGGCCACGAGCAGTACTTC. This translates into CASSVGLAGHEQYF.

V and J are TRBV20-1 and TRBJ2-5, with 10 bases identical to TRBD1. The CDR3 covers 15 residues. Germline CDR1 reads DFQATT; CDR2 reads SNEGSKA (reference sequence). After removal of 1 base from V and 4 bases from J, the junction contained 6 bases not matched to a gene. The CDR3 loop reads CSARGDRGRRETQYF. As DNA, the CDR3 is TGCAGTGCTAGAGGCGACAGGGGGCGCCGAGAGACCCAGTACTTC.

This chain links TRBV20-1 with TRBJ1-1; no reliable D call. The CDR3 loop spans 14 amino acids. Deletions cut 6 bases from V and 0 bases from J, with 14 bases between. CDR1 is DFQATT and CDR2 is SNEGSKA in the germline V gene (reference sequence). Here the CDR3 reads CSAARAGLNTEAFF. CDR3 nucleotides: TGCAGTGCCGCTAGAGCGGGATTGAACACTGAAGCTTTCTTT.

J is TRBJ1-2 and V is TRBV7-2; D is perhaps TRBD1 (5 bases). CDR1 and CDR2 (germline): SGHTA, FQGNSA. The CDR3 consists of 14 residues. V lost 5 bases, J lost 0 bases, and 10 bases lay in between. The CDR3 protein is CASSGGTANYGYTF. In DNA form, the CDR3 reads TGTGCCAGCAGCGGCGGGACCGCTAACTATGGCTACACCTTC.

This clonotype has only a few counts. This chain uses TRBV6-5 with TRBJ2-3, with 7 bases matching TRBD1. The CDR3 spans 15 residues. CDR1 MNHEY and CDR2 SVGAGI come from the germline V gene. V shed 5 bases, J shed 0 bases, and the junction held 5 bases outside the gene matches. The DNA of the CDR3 is TGTGCCAGCAGTCAGGACAGGACTAGCACAGATACGCAGTATTTT. Translating gives CASSQDRTSTDTQYF.

This clonotype was counted a few times. The chain has TRBV6-5 and TRBJ2-7; D gene unclear. The CDR3 length is 16 residues. The germline CDR1 and CDR2 sequences are MNHEY and SVGAGI. The V and J ends lost 7 bases and 3 bases respectively, with 22 bases between them. CDR3 nucleotides: TGTGCCAGCAAATTCAAATCGGAAGGACCGAGCTACGAGCAGTACTTC. Translating gives CASKFKSEGPSYEQYF.

This clonotype turned up a few times. The genes are TRBV9 and TRBJ2-7, with 12 positions matching TRBD1. With V trimmed by 3 bases and J by 2 bases, 18 bases remained unmatched. This CDR3 region has 20 residues. Germline assignment: CDR1 SGDLS and CDR2 YYNGEE. The DNA for the CDR3 is TGTGCCAGCAGCGCTCGCCGGGACAGGGGGCACCTTACCCTTACCTACGAGCAGTACTTC. This gives the protein CASSARRDRGHLTLTYEQYF.

The rearrangement links TRBV23-1 to TRBJ2-1, with D maybe TRBD2 (5 bases). TRBV23-1 is given ORF status, its function remaining uncertain. V gave up 0 bases and J gave up 8 bases, with 11 bases separating them. The CDR3 has 14 residues. CDR3 region: CASSQSTNGDEQFF. DNA for the CDR3: TGCGCCAGCAGTCAATCGACTAATGGCGATGAGCAGTTCTTC.

This chain connects TRBV4-1 to TRBJ1-6, with TRBD1 matching 10 bases. V shed 1 base and J 10 bases; nucleotides not matched to a gene: 10. The CDR3 has 17 amino acids. Per the germline V gene, CDR1 is MGHRA and CDR2 is YSYEKL. The CDR3 loop is CASSQVGRGDRGSPLHF. The CDR3 nucleotides are TGCGCCAGCAGCCAAGTCGGGAGAGGGGACAGGGGCTCACCCCTCCACTTT.

This clonotype was counted a few times. The chain couples TRBV4-1 to TRBJ1-6; D may be TRBD1 (5 bases). There are 14 residues in the CDR3. The germline V gene encodes CDR1 MGHRA and CDR2 YSYEKL. V was trimmed by 3 bases and J by 5 bases, leaving 8 bases between them. CDR3 loop: CASSQQGHNSPLHF. CDR3 nucleotides: TGCGCCAGCAGCCAGCAGGGTCATAATTCACCCCTCCACTTT.

This clonotype was found a few times. The chain combines TRBV3-1 with TRBJ2-3; the D gene is possibly TRBD1 (6 bases). Trimming removed 3 bases from V and 5 bases from J, with 12 bases in between. Germline V lookup: CDR1 LGHDT, CDR2 YNNKEL (reference sequence). The CDR3 is 14 amino acids. The CDR3 region has the DNA TGTGCCAGCAGCCAGGGGGCGCGGGTAGATACGCAGTATTTT. Amino acids: CASSQGARVDTQYF.